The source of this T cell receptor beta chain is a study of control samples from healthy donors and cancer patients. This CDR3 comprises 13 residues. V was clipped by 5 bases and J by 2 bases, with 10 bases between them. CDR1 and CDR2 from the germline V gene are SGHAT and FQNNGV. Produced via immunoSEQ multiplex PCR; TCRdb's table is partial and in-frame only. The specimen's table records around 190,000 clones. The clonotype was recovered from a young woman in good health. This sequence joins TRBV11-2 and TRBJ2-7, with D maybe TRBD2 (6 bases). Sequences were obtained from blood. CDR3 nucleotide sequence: TGTGCCAGCAGCGCGGGGACGACCTACGAGCAGTACTTC. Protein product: CASSAGTTYEQYF.